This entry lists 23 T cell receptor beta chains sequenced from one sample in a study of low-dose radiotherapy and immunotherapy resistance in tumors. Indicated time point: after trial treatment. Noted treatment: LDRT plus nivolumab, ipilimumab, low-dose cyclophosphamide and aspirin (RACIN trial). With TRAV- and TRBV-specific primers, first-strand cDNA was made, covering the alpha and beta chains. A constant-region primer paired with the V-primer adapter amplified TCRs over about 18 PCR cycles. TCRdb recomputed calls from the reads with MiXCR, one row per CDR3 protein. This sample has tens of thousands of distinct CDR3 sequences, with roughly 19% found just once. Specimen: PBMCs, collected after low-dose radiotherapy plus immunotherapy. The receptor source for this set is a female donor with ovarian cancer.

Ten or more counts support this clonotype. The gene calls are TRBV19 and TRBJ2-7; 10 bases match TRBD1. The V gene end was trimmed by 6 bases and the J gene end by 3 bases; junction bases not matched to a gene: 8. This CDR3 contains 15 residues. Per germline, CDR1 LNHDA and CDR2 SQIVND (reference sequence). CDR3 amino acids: CASRRTGQGIYEQYF. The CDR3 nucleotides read TGTGCCAGTAGAAGAACGGGACAGGGGATCTACGAGCAGTACTTC.

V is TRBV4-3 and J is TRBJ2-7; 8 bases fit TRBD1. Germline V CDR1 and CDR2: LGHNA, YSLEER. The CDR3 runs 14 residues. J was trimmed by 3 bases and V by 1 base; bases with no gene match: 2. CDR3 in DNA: TGCGCCAGCAGCCAAGGACAGGGGTTCTACGAGCAGTACTTC. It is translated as CASSQGQGFYEQYF.

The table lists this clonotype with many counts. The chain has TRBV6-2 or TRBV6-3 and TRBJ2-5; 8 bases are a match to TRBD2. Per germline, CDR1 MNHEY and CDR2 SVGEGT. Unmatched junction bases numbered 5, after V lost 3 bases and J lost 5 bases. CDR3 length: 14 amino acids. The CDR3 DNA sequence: TGTGCCAGCAGTTATCCCCGACTAGCGGAGACCCAGTACTTC. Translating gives CASSYPRLAETQYF.

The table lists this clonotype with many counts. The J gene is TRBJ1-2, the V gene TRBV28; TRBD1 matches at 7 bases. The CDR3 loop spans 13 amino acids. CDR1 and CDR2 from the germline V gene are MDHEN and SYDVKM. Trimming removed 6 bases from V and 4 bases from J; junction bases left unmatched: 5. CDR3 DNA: TGTGCCAGCAGCTCCGGGACAGCCTATGGCTACACCTTC. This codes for CASSSGTAYGYTF.

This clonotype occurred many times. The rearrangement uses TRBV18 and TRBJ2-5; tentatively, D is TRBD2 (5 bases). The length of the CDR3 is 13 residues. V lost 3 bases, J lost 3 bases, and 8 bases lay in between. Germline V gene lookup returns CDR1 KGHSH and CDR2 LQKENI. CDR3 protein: CASSPLGEETQYF. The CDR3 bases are TGTGCCAGCTCACCTCTCGGGGAAGAGACCCAGTACTTC.

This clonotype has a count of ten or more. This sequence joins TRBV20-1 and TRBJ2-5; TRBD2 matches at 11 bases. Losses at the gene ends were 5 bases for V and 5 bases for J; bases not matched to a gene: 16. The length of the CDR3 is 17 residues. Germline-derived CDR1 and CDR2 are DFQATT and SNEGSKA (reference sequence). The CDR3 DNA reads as TGCAGTGCTCTGAGGCTAGCGGGGGGCTGGGGGAGGGAGACCCAGTACTTC. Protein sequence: CSALRLAGGWGRETQYF.

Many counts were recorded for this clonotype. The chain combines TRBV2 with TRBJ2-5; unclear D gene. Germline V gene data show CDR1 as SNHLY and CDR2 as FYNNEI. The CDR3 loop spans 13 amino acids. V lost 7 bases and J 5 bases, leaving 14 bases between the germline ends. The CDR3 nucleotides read TGTGCCAGCACCAAATTCCTGGATGAGACCCAGTACTTC. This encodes CASTKFLDETQYF. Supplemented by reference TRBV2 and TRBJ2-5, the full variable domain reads EPEVTQTPSHQVTQMGQEVILRCVPISNHLYFYWYRQILGQKVEFLVSFYNNEISEKSEIFDDQFSVERPDGSNFTLKIRSTKLEDSAMYFCASTKFLDETQYFGPGTRLLVL.

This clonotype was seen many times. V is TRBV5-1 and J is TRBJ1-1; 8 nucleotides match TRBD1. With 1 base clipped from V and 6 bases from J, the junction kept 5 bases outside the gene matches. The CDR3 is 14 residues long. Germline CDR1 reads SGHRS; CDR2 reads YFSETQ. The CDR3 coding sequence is TGCGCCAGCAGCTTGAGACAGGGGATCGCTGAAGCTTTCTTT. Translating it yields CASSLRQGIAEAFF.

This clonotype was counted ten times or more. The CDR3 coding sequence is TGTGCCAGCAAAACCCGGGGGGAAGGAAATGAGCAGTTCTTC. Its protein is CASKTRGEGNEQFF. The chain recombines TRBV13 with TRBJ2-1; 7 nucleotides agree with TRBD2. The CDR3 runs to 14 residues. J gave up 7 bases and V 7 bases, and 10 bases lay outside the gene matches. Germline V gene sequence: CDR1 PRHDT, CDR2 FYEKMQ (reference sequence).

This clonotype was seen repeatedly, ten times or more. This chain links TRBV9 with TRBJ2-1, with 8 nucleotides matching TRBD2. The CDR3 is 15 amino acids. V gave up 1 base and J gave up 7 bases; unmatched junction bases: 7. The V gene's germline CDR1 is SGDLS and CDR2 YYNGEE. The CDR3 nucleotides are TGTGCCAGCAGCGTAAGGCTAGCGGGTCAGAATGAGCAGTTCTTC. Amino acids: CASSVRLAGQNEQFF.

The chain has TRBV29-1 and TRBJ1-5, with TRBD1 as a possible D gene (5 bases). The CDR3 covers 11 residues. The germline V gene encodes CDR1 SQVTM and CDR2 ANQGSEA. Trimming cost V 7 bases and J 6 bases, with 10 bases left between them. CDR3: CSDQGGQPQHF. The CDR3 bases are TGCAGCGACCAGGGAGGTCAGCCCCAGCATTTT.

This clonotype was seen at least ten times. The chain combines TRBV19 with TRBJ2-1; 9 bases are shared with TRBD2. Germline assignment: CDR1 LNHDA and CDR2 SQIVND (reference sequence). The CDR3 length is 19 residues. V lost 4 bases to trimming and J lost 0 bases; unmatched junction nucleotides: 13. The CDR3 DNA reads TGTGCCAGTAGTAGTCCTGGGACTAGCCGACTGGGCTCCTACAATGAGCAGTTCTTC. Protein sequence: CASSSPGTSRLGSYNEQFF.

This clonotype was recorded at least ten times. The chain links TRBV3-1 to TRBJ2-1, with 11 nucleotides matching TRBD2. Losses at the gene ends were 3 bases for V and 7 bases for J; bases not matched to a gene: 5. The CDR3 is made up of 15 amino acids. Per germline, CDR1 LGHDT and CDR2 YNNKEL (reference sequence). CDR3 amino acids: CASSQDSGRENEQFF. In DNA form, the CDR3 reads TGTGCCAGCAGCCAGGATAGCGGGAGGGAGAATGAGCAGTTCTTC.

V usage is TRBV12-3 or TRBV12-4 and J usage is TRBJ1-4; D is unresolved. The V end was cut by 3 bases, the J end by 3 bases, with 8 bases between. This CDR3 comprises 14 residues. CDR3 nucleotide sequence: TGTGCCAGCAGTTTCAGTGCGGCTAATGAAAAACTGTTTTTT. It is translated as CASSFSAANEKLFF.

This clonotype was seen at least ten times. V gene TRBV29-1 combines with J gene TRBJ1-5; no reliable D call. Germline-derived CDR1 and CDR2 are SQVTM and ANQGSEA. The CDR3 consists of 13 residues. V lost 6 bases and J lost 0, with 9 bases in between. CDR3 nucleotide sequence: TGCAGCGTAGGAGGGAATAGCAATCAGCCCCAGCATTTT. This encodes CSVGGNSNQPQHF. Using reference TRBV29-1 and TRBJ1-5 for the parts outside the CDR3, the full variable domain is SAVISQKPSRDICQRGTSLTIQCQVDSQVTMMFWYRQQPGQSLTLIATANQGSEATYESGFVIDKFPISRPNLTFSTLTVSNMSPEDSSIYLCSVGGNSNQPQHFGDGTRLSIL.

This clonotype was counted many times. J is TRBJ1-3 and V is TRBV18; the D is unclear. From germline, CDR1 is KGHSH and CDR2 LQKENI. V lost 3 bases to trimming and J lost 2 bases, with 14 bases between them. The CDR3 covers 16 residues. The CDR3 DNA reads TGTGCCAGCTCACCCCTAGAATGGGGAACTGGAAACACCATATATTTT. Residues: CASSPLEWGTGNTIYF.

The CDR3 bases are TGTGCCAGCAGCGACCCGAAAGGAAGGATCGATACGCAGTATTTT. Translated: CASSDPKGRIDTQYF. J is TRBJ2-3 and V is TRBV6-2 or TRBV6-3; D is unclear. V was trimmed by 6 bases and J by 6 bases, leaving 19 bases between them. Germline V gene data show CDR1 as MNHEY and CDR2 as SVGEGT. There are 15 residues in the CDR3.

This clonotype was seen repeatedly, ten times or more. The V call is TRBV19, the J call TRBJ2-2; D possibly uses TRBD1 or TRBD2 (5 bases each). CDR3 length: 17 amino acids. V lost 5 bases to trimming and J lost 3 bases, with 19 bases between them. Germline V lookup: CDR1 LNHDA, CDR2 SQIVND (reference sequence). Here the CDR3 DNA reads TGTGCCAGTAGTCCACTGGGGACCCGAGGTTACACCGGGGAGCTGTTTTTT. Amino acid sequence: CASSPLGTRGYTGELFF.

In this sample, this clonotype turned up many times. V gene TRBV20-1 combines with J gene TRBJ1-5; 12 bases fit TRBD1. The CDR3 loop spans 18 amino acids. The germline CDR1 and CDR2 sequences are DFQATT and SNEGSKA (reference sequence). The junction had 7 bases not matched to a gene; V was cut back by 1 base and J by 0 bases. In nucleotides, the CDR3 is TGCAGTGCTAGAGTAGGGACAGGGGGCAGTTATAGCAATCAGCCCCAGCATTTT. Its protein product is CSARVGTGGSYSNQPQHF.

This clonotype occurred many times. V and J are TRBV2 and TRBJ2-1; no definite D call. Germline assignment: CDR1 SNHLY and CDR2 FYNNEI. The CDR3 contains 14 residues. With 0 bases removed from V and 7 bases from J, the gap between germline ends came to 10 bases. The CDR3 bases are TGTGCCAGCAGTGAAGCGGCGCGGATAAATGAGCAGTTCTTC. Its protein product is CASSEAARINEQFF.

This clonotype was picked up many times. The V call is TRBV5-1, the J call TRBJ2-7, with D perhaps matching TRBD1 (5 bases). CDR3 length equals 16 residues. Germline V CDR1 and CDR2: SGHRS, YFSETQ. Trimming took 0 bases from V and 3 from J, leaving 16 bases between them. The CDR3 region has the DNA TGCGCCAGCAGCTTGGGAATGGGGTCAAGGGGCTACGAGCAGTACTTC. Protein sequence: CASSLGMGSRGYEQYF. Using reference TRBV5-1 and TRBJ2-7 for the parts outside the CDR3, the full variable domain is KAGVTQTPRYLIKTRGQQVTLSCSPISGHRSVSWYQQTPGQGLQFLFEYFSETQRNKGNFPGRFSGRQFSNSRSEMNVSTLELGDSALYLCASSLGMGSRGYEQYFGPGTRLTVT.

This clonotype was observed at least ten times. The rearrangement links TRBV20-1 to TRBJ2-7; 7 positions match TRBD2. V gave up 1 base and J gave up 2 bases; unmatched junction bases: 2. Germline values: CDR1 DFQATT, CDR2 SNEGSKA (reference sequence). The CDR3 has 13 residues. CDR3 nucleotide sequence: TGCAGTGCTAGAGGTCTAGCGGCCTACGAGCAGTACTTC. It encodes CSARGLAAYEQYF.

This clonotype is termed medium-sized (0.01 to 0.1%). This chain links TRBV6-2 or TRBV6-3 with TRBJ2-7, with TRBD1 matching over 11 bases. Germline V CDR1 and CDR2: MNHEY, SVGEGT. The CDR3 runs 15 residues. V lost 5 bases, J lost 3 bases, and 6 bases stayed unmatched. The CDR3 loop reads CASSERTGGVYEQYF. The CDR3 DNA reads TGTGCCAGCAGTGAACGGACAGGGGGCGTCTACGAGCAGTACTTC.